This T cell receptor beta chain originates from a study of post-analysis software for immune sequencing data. Across the whole study: Disease trajectories encompassed relapsing-remitting, secondary progressive and progressive-relapsing multiple sclerosis.

Many counts were recorded for this clonotype. The antigen is not known. Unique molecular identifiers were carried by the TCR beta cDNA libraries. The yield from approximately 1 to 10 million T cells was 500,000 or so cDNA molecules in total. A single record per CDR3 protein comes from TCRdb applying MiXCR to the PCR reads. The sample holds some 260,000 distinct CDR3 sequences, less than 40% seen once. Study-wide results and limits: Samples sharing a preparation batch grouped tightly together when assessed by F measure. Among multiple sclerosis patients, normalized Chao1 diversity was significantly below that of controls. With TRBV5-6, TRBV5-1 and TRBV20-1 included, about five TRBV segments were more frequent in patients than in controls.

Trimming stripped 4 bases from V and 4 bases from J, with 21 bases between. The CDR3 extends over 17 amino acids. Germline V CDR1 and CDR2: MGHRA, YSYEKL. The chain combines TRBV4-1 with TRBJ2-3; tentatively, D is TRBD2 (5 bases). The sample consisted of blood. The source is a girl under 18 with multiple sclerosis. The CDR3 here is CASSPGVRDDGSDTQYF. CDR3 coding DNA: TGCGCCAGCAGCCCCGGTGTGAGGGATGATGGGTCAGATACGCAGTATTTT.